This TCR beta chain was obtained from a study of T cells after yellow fever vaccination. Germline V CDR1 and CDR2: ENHRY, SYGVKD. The CDR3 totals 14 residues. V was shortened by 6 bases and J by 4 bases, with 10 bases between the two germline ends. MiXCR, run by TCRdb on the 5' RACE reads, gives a single entry per CDR3 protein. The sample gives about 58,000 distinct CDR3 sequences, approximately 6.5% of which show up once; around 44% is in the top ten. In its sample, this clonotype was seen many times. The input for sequencing was CD8+ T cells sorted from PBMCs, taken on the day of the first yellow fever vaccination. This rearrangement joins TRBV10-3 to TRBJ1-6; D not certain. The TCR sequence derives from a man aged 18 to 29 who received the YFV17D yellow fever vaccine. The CDR3 protein is CAISESGYNSPLHF. CDR3 bases: TGTGCCATCAGCGAGAGCGGATATAATTCACCCCTCCACTTT.